Listed below are T cell receptor beta chains from one sample, sequenced in a study of CD8+CD57+ T cells in acquired aplastic anemia. TCRdb passed the reads through MiXCR, listing each CDR3 protein once. The profile shows 150,000 or so distinct CDR3 sequences, less than 60% of them singletons. Sequenced sample: sorted CD4+, CD8+, or CD8+CD57+ T cells (not recorded which) from PBMCs. These receptors were obtained from a human donor with aplastic anemia. Both conserved end residues are part of each CDR3. A D gene is named only where the DNA matches it firmly. Clone size is not always given. Where it is, it says once, few, many or a class for expanded clones.

J gene,clone size,V gene,D gene,CDR3 DNA,CDR3 protein
TRBJ2-3,once,TRBV3-1,.,TGTGCCAGCAGCCAAGAAGGCGGGGAAAAAAACGGGCAGTATTTT,CASSQEGGEKNGQYF
TRBJ2-5,.,TRBV9,TRBD2,TGTGCCAGCAGCGCGTCTAGCGGGAGTGGCCAAGAGACCCAGTACTTC,CASSASSGSGQETQYF
TRBJ2-3,many,TRBV11-1,.,TGTGCCAGCAGCGTTTCCAGGGCGGGCACAGATACGCAGTATTTT,CASSVSRAGTDTQYF
TRBJ2-7,.,TRBV7-9,TRBD1,TGTGCCAGCAGCCCAAAGACAGGGGCATCCTACGAGCAGTACTTC,CASSPKTGASYEQYF
TRBJ1-2,many,TRBV14,.,TGTGCCAGCAGCCAAGATGCGGATTGGTCGGATGGCTACACCTTC,CASSQDADWSDGYTF
TRBJ2-7,many,TRBV4-2,.,TGTGCCAGCAGCCAACAAAATGGAGAATACGAGCAGTACTTC,CASSQQNGEYEQYF
TRBJ2-7,.,TRBV25-1,TRBD1,TGTGCCAGCAGCGTAGCAATCGGACAGGGGCTCAACGAGCAGTACTTC,CASSVAIGQGLNEQYF
TRBJ2-3,many,TRBV15,TRBD2,TGTGCCACCAGCAGAGATCGGCGGGGGGCCACAGATACGCAGTATTTT,CATSRDRRGATDTQYF
TRBJ2-5,.,TRBV24-1,.,TGTGCCACCAGTGATTCGGAGACCCAGTACTTC,CATSDSETQYF
TRBJ2-1,many,TRBV6-2/TRBV6-3,.,TGTGCCAGCAGTTACCAAGAGTACAATGAGCAGTTCTTC,CASSYQEYNEQFF
TRBJ2-3,.,TRBV29-1,.,TGCAGCGGGGACACCAAAGACACAGATACGCAGTATTTT,CSGDTKDTDTQYF
TRBJ1-6,many,TRBV7-9,.,TGTGCCAGCAGCACGACGGGCGGTAATAATTCACCCCTCCACTTT,CASSTTGGNNSPLHF
TRBJ2-7,.,TRBV12-3/TRBV12-4,TRBD1,TGTGCCAGCAGTTTCCGACAGGGCACCTACGAGCAGTACTTC,CASSFRQGTYEQYF
TRBJ2-7,.,TRBV27,TRBD1,TGTGCCAGCAGTGTCCAGGGGGCCAACTACGAGCAGTACTTC,CASSVQGANYEQYF
TRBJ1-2,.,TRBV24-1,TRBD1,TGTGCCACCAGTGATCCCGGGACAGGGGAAGGCTACACCTTC,CATSDPGTGEGYTF
TRBJ1-2,.,TRBV25-1,TRBD1,TGTGCCAGCAGTGAAGTCGACAGGGGGACCTATCATGGCTACACCTTC,CASSEVDRGTYHGYTF
TRBJ1-5,many,TRBV3-1,.,TGTGCCAGCAGCCCCAGGGGCAATCAGCCCCAGCATTTT,CASSPRGNQPQHF
TRBJ1-1,.,TRBV20-1,.,TGCAGTGCTAGGAGGGCCATGGGTACATGGAACACTGAAGCTTTCTTT,CSARRAMGTWNTEAFF
TRBJ2-3,.,TRBV20-1,.,TGCAGGGCCTTAGCGGATTTTAGCACAGATACGCAGTATTTT,CRALADFSTDTQYF
TRBJ2-7,many,TRBV12-3/TRBV12-4,TRBD2,TGTGCCAGCAGTTTAGTGGGGGGGTTCGGCGAGCAGTACTTC,CASSLVGGFGEQYF
TRBJ2-7,.,TRBV5-6,.,TGTGCCAACATCTCAGGGCGAGGGGAGCAGTACTTC,CANISGRGEQYF
TRBJ2-1,.,TRBV14,TRBD2,TGTGCCAGCAGCCATCTAGCGGGGCCATACAATGAGCAGTTCTTC,CASSHLAGPYNEQFF
TRBJ2-7,many,TRBV7-8,.,TGTGCCAGCAGCTTAATCGAGGGCTCCTACGAGCAGTACTTC,CASSLIEGSYEQYF
TRBJ2-1,.,TRBV10-3,.,TGTGCCATCAGTGAGTCCGGGAACGGAGAGCAGTTCTTC,CAISESGNGEQFF
TRBJ2-7,many,TRBV12-5,.,TGTGCTAGTGGTGGGGGACGGCTCGGGGAGCAGTACTTC,CASGGGRLGEQYF
TRBJ1-2,many,TRBV4-1,TRBD1,TGCGCCAGCAGCCAAGAAGGGACAGGGGGGCCCTATGGCTACACCTTC,CASSQEGTGGPYGYTF
TRBJ2-1,.,TRBV12-3/TRBV12-4,TRBD2,TGTGCCACCGCGAAGAGGGGACTAGCGGTTAATGAGCAGTTCTTC,CATAKRGLAVNEQFF
TRBJ2-3,.,TRBV7-7,TRBD1,TGTGCTAGCAGCTACGGACAGGGGGCCCCAGATACGCAGTATTTT,CASSYGQGAPDTQYF